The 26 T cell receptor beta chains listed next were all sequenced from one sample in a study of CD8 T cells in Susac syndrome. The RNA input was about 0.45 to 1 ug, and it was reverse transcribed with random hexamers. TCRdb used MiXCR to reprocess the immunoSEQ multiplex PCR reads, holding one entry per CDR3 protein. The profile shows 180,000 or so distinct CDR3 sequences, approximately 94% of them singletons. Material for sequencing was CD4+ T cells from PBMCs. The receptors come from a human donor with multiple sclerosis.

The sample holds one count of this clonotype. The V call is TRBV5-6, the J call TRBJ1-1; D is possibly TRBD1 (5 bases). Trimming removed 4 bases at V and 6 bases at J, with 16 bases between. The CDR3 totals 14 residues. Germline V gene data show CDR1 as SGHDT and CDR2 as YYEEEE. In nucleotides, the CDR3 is TGTGCCAGCAGCCCCGGCGGGGGTCTCGCTGAAGCTTTCTTT. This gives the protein CASSPGGGLAEAFF. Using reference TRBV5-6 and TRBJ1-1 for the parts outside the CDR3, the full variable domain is DAGVTQSPTHLIKTRGQQVTLRCSPKSGHDTVSWYQQALGQGPQFIFQYYEEEERQRGNFPDRFSGHQFPNYSSELNVNALLLGDSALYLCASSPGGGLAEAFFGQGTRLTVV.

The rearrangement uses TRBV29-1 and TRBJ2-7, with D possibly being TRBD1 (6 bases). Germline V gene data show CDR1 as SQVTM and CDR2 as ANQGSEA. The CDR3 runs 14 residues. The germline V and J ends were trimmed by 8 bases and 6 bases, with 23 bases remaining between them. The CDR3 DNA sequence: TGCAGCATGGGGAATCAGGGGAGAGGAGGCGAGCAGTACTTC. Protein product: CSMGNQGRGGEQYF.

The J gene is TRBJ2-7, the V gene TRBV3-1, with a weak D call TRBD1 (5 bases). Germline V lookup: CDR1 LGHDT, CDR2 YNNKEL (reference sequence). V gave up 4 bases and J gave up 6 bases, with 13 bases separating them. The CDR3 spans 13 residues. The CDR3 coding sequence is TGTGCCAGCAGCCTCGGACACTATGGCGAGCAGTACTTC. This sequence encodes CASSLGHYGEQYF.

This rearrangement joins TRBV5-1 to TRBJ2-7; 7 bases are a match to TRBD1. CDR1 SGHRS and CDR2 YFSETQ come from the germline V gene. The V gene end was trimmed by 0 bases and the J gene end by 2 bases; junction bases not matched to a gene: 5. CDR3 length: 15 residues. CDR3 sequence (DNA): TGCGCCAGCAGCTTGGCCCCGGACAGGCCCTACGAGCAGTACTTC. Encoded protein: CASSLAPDRPYEQYF.

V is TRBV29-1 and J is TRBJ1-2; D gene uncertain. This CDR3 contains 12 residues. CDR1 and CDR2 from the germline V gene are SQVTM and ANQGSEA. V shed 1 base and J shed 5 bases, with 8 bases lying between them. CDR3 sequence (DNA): TGCAGCGTTGAAGCCGGAGGGTATGGCTACACCTTC. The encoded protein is CSVEAGGYGYTF.

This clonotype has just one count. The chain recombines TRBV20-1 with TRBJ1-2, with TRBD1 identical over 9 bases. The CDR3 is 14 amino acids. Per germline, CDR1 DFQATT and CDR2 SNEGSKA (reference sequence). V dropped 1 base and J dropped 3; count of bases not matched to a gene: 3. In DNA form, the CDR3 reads TGCAGTGCTAGAGGCCGGACAGGGGACTATGGCTACACCTTC. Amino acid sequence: CSARGRTGDYGYTF.

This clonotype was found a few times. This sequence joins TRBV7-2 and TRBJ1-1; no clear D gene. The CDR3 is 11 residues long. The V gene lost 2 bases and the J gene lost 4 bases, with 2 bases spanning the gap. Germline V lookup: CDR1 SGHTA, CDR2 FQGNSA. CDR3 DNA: TGTGCCAGCAGCTTACGCACTGAAGCTTTCTTT. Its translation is CASSLRTEAFF.

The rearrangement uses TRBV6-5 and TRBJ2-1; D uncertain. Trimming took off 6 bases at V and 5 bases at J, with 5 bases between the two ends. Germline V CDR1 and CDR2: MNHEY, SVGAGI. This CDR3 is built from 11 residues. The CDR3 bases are TGTGCCAGCAGAGAGAACAATGAGCAGTTCTTC. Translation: CASRENNEQFF.

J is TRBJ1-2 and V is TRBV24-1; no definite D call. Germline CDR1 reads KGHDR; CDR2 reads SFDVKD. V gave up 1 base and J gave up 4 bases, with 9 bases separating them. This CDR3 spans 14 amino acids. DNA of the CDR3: TGTGCCACCAGTGATTTTAGGCAGAGCTATGGCTACACCTTC. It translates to CATSDFRQSYGYTF.

This CDR3 reads CSARGGAEAFF. The CDR3 nucleotides are TGCAGTGCTAGGGGGGGAGCTGAAGCTTTCTTT. The chain carries TRBV20-1 and TRBJ1-1; tentative D call: TRBD1 (5 bases). The CDR3 contains 11 residues. Germline V gives CDR1 DFQATT, CDR2 SNEGSKA (reference sequence). V was cut by 3 bases and J by 6 bases, with 8 bases left in between.

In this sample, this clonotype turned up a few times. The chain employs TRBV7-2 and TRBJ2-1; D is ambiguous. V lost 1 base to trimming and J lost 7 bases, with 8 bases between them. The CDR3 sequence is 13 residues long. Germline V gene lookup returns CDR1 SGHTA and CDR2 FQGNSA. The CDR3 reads CASSLVGGNEQFF. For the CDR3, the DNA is TGTGCCAGCAGCTTAGTAGGTGGTAATGAGCAGTTCTTC.

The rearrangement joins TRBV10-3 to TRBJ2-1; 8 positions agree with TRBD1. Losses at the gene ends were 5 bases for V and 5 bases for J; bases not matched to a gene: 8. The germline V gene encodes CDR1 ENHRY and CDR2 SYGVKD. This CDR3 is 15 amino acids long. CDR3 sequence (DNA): TGTGCCATCAGTCAGGGGGCGAGCAGAAACAATGAGCAGTTCTTC. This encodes CAISQGASRNNEQFF.

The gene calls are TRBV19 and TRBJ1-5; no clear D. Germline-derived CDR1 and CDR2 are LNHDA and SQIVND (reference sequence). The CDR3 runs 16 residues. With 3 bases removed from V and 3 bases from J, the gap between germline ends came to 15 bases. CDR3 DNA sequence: TGTGCCAGTAGTATCAAGCGACAACAGCTCAATCAGCCCCAGCATTTT. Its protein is CASSIKRQQLNQPQHF.

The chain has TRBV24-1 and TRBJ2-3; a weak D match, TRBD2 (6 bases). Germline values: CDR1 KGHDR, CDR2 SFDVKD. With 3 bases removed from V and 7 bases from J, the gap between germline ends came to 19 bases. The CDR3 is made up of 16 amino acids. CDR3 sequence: CATSDPTELAANTQYF. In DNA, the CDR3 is TGTGCCACCAGTGATCCTACCGAACTAGCTGCAAATACGCAGTATTTT.

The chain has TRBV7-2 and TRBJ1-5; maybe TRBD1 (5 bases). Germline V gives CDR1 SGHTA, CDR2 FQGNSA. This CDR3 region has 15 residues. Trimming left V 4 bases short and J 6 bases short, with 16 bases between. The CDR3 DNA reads TGTGCCAGCAGCTCGGGGCCGGAATCTTTTCAGCCCCAGCATTTT. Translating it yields CASSSGPESFQPQHF.

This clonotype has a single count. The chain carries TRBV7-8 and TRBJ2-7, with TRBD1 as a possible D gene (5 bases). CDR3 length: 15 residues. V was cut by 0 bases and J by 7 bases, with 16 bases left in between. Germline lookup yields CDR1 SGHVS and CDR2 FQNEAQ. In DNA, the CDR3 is TGTGCCAGCAGCTTAGCTAAGGGGCCCGGTAGGGAGCAGTACTTC. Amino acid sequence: CASSLAKGPGREQYF.

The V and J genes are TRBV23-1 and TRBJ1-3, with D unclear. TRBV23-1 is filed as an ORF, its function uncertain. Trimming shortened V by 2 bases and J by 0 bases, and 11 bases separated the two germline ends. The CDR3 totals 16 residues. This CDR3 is CASSQTTWDSGNTIYF. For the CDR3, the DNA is TGCGCCAGCAGTCAAACGACTTGGGACTCTGGAAACACCATATATTTT.

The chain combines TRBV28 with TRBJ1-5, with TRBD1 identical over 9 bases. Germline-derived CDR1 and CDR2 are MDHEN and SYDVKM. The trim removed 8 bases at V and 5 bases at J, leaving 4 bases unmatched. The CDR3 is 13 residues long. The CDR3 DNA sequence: TGTGCCAGCCGGGACAGGGAGTATCAGCCCCAGCATTTT. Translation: CASRDREYQPQHF.

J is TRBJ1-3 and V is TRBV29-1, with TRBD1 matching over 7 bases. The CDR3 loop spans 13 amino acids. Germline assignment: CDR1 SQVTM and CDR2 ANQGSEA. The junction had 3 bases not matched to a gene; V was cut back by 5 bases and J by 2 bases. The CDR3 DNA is TGCAGCGTTTTCACAGGGGCTGGAAACACCATATATTTT. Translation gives CSVFTGAGNTIYF. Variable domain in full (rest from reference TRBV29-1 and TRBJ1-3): SAVISQKPSRDICQRGTSLTIQCQVDSQVTMMFWYRQQPGQSLTLIATANQGSEATYESGFVIDKFPISRPNLTFSTLTVSNMSPEDSSIYLCSVFTGAGNTIYFGEGSWLTVV.

The CDR3 DNA sequence: TGCAGTGCAACGCCAGGCGGGGGCAGGGATCAGCCCCAGCATTTT. Its translation is CSATPGGGRDQPQHF. The J gene is TRBJ1-5, the V gene TRBV20-1; possible D gene TRBD1, 6 bases. The germline V and J ends were trimmed by 6 bases and 5 bases, with 20 bases remaining between them. CDR3 length equals 15 residues. CDR1 is DFQATT, CDR2 SNEGSKA, per germline (reference sequence).

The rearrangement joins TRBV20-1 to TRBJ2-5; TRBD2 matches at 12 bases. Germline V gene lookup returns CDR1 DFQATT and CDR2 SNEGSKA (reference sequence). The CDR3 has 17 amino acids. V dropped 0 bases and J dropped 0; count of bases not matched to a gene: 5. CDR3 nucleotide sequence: TGCAGTGCTAGAGATCTAGGACTAGCGGGGCACCAAGAGACCCAGTACTTC. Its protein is CSARDLGLAGHQETQYF.

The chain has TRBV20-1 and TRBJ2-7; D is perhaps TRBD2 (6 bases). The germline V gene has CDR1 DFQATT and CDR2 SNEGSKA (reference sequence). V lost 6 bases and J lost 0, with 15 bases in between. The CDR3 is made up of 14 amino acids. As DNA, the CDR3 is TGCAGTGCCAGAACGGGACTTTTCTCCTACGAGCAGTACTTC. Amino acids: CSARTGLFSYEQYF.

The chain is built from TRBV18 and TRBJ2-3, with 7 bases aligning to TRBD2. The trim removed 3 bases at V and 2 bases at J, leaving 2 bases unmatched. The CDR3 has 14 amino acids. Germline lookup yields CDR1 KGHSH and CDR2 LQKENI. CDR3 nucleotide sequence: TGTGCCAGCTCACCGGGAGGGGCCACAGATACGCAGTATTTT. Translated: CASSPGGATDTQYF.

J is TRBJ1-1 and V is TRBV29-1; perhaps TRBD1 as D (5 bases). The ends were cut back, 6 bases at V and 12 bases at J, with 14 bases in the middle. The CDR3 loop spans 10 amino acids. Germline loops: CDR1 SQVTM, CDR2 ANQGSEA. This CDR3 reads CSVDDSKSFF. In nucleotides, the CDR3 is TGCAGCGTCGACGACAGCAAGTCTTTCTTT.

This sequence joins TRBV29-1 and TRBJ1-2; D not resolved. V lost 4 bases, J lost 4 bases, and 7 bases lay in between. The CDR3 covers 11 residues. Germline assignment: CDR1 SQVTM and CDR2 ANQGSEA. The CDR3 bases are TGCAGCGTTGTGAACGCCTATGGCTACACCTTC. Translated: CSVVNAYGYTF.

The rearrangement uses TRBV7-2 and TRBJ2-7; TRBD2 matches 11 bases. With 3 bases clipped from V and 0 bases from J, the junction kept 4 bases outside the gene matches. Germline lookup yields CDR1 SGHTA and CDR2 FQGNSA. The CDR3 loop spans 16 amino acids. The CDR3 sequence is CASSFPSGGHSYEQYF. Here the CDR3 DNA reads TGTGCCAGCAGCTTCCCTAGCGGGGGGCACTCCTACGAGCAGTACTTC.